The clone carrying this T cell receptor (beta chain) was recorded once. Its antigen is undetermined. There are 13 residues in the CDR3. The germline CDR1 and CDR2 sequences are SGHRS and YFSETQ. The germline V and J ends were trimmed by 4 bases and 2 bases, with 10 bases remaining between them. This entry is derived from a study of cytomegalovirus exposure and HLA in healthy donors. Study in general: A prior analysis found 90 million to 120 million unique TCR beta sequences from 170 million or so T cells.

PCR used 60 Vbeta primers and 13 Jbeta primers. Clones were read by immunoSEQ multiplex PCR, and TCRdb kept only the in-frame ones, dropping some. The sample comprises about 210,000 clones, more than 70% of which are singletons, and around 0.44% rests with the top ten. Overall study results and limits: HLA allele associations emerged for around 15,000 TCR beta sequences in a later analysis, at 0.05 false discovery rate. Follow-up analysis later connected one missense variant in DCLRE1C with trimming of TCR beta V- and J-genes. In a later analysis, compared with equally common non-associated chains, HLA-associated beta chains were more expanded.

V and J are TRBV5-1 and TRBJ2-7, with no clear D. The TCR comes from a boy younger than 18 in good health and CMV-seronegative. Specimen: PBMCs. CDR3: CASSLRPAYEQYF. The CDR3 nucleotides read TGCGCCAGCAGCCTGCGGCCAGCCTACGAGCAGTACTTC.